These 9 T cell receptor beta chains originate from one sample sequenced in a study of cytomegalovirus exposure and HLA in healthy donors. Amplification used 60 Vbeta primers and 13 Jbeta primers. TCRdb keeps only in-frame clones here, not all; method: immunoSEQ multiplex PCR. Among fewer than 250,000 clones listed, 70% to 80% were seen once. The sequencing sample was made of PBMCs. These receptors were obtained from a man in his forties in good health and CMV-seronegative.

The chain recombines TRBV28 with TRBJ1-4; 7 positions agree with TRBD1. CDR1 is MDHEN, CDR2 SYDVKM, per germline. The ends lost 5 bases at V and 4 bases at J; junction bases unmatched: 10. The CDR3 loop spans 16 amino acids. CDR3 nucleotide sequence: TGTGCCAGCAGTCTTATAACAGGGGACGTTAATGAAAAACTGTTTTTT. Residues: CASSLITGDVNEKLFF.

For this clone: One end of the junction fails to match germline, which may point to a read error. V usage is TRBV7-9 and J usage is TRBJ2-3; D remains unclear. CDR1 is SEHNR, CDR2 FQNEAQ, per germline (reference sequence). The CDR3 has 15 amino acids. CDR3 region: CSSSFNTRGTDTQYF. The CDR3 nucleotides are TGTTCCAGCAGCTTCAACACACGGGGCACAGATACGCAGTATTTT.

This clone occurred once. The DNA of the CDR3 is TGTGCCAGCACCCTCCCGACTTTCCAAGAGACCCAGTACTTC. It codes for CASTLPTFQETQYF. The chain has TRBV2 and TRBJ2-5; D unclear. Germline V gene sequence: CDR1 SNHLY, CDR2 FYNNEI. V was cut by 7 bases and J by 1 base, with 13 bases left in between. The CDR3 runs to 14 residues. The complete variable domain, with remaining parts taken from reference TRBV2 and TRBJ2-5, reads EPEVTQTPSHQVTQMGQEVILRCVPISNHLYFYWYRQILGQKVEFLVSFYNNEISEKSEIFDDQFSVERPDGSNFTLKIRSTKLEDSAMYFCASTLPTFQETQYFGPGTRLLVL.

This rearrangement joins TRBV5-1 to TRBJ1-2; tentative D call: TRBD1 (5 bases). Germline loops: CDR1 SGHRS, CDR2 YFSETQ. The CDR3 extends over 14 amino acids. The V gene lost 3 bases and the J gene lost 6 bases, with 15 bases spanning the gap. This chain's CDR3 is CASSSDSGMHGYTF. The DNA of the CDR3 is TGCGCCAGCAGCTCCGATTCAGGGATGCATGGCTACACCTTC.

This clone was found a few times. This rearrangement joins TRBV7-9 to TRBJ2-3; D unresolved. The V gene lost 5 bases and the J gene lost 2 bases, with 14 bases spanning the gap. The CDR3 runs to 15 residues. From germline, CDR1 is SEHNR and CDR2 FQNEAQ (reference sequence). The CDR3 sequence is CASSLSRGITDTQYF. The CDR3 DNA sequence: TGTGCCAGCAGCCTAAGCCGAGGCATCACAGATACGCAGTATTTT.

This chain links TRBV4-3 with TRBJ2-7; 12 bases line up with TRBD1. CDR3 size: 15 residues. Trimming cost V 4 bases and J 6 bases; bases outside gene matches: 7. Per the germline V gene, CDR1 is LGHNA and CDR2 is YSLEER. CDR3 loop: CASSLGTGGAFEQYF. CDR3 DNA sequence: TGCGCCAGCAGCCTCGGGACAGGGGGCGCCTTCGAGCAGTACTTC.

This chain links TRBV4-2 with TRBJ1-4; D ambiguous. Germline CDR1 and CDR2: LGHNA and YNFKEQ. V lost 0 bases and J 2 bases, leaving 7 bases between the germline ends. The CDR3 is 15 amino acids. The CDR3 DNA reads TGTGCCAGCAGCCAAGAGCGAATCACTAATGAAAAACTGTTTTTT. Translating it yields CASSQERITNEKLFF.

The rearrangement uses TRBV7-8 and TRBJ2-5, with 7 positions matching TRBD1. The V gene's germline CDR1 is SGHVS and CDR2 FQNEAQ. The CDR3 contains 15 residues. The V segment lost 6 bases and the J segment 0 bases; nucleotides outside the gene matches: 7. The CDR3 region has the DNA TGTGCCAGCAGTTTCGGACAGGTCGACCAAGAGACCCAGTACTTC. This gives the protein CASSFGQVDQETQYF.

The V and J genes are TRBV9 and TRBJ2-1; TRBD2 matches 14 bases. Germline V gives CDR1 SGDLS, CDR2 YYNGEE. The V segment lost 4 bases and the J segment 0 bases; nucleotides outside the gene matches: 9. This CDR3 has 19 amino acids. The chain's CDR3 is CASSPTSGRGLSSYNEQFF. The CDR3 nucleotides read TGTGCCAGCAGCCCGACTAGCGGGAGGGGCCTTAGCTCCTACAATGAGCAGTTCTTC.